The 31 T cell receptor beta chains listed next were all sequenced from one sample in a study of PD-1 blockade in mismatch repair-deficient tumors (dated by TCRdb to 2015 to 2018). Libraries were prepared through the immunoSEQ multiplex PCR assay. TCRdb mirrors the immuneACCESS table, restricted to in-frame sequences. Some clones are absent from its copies; in checked studies, under half trace to an unresolved V gene, and the reason for the others is unknown. The sample records under 150,000 clones, about 88% of which are singletons. In total, the top ten clones hold around 11% of the sample. Sequences were derived from peripheral blood, sampled just over 70 weeks after starting pembrolizumab. Receptor source: an adult with mismatch repair-deficient cancer.

This clone was counted between two and nine times. The chain is built from TRBV7-9 and TRBJ1-2; weak D call: TRBD1 (5 bases). CDR1 and CDR2 from the germline V gene are SEHNR and FQNEAQ (reference sequence). V was trimmed by 5 bases and J by 6 bases, leaving 13 bases between them. This CDR3 spans 13 amino acids. The CDR3 loop is CASSPETVHGYTF. Here the CDR3 DNA reads TGTGCCAGCAGCCCGGAGACAGTTCATGGCTACACCTTC. Together with reference TRBV7-9 and TRBJ1-2, the CDR3 gives the full variable domain: DTGVSQNPRHKITKRGQNVTFRCDPISEHNRLYWYRQTLGQGPEFLTYFQNEAQLEKSRLLSDRFSAERPKGSFSTLEIQRTEQGDSAMYLCASSPETVHGYTFGSGTRLTVV.

The chain is built from TRBV5-4 and TRBJ2-4; tentative D call: TRBD1 (5 bases). CDR1 SGHNT and CDR2 YYREEE come from the germline V gene (reference sequence). The ends were cut back, 2 bases at V and 2 bases at J, with 8 bases in the middle. The CDR3 contains 14 residues. CDR3 nucleotides: TGTGCCAGCAGCTTAGGGGAATCCAAAAACATTCAGTACTTC. This sequence encodes CASSLGESKNIQYF.

The rearrangement links TRBV6-1 to TRBJ2-1, with D hard to call. The CDR3 runs 13 residues. Germline V lookup: CDR1 MNHNS, CDR2 SASEGT. V gave up 5 bases and J gave up 5 bases, with 10 bases separating them. Here the CDR3 reads CASSWRSDNEQFF. The CDR3 nucleotides are TGTGCCAGCAGTTGGCGGTCCGACAATGAGCAGTTCTTC.

The gene calls are TRBV27 and TRBJ2-2, with TRBD2 identical over 7 bases. V shed 4 bases and J 0 bases; nucleotides not matched to a gene: 11. Germline V gives CDR1 MNHEY, CDR2 SMNVEV (reference sequence). The CDR3 spans 18 residues. Here the CDR3 reads CASSSLVEAGTNTGELFF. The CDR3 region has the DNA TGTGCCAGCAGTTCTCTCGTGGAAGCGGGAACGAACACCGGGGAGCTGTTTTTT.

CDR3 in DNA: TGTGCCAGCAGCTTAGGCACCCGACTAGCGGGAGCTATCACAGATACGCAGTATTTT. This sequence encodes CASSLGTRLAGAITDTQYF. The chain has TRBV11-2 and TRBJ2-3, with 12 bases lining up with TRBD2. Germline trimming cut 1 base from V and 2 bases from J; bases unmatched to any gene: 10. CDR1 is SGHAT and CDR2 is FQNNGV in the germline V gene. The CDR3 consists of 19 residues.

A remark on this clone: Other nucleotide sequences in the sample specify the same CDR3. The chain recombines TRBV11-2 with TRBJ1-1, with no clear D. CDR1 and CDR2 (germline): SGHAT, FQNNGV. The CDR3 is made up of 13 amino acids. Trimming stripped 1 base from V and 6 bases from J, with 9 bases between. DNA for the CDR3: TGTGCCAGCAGCTTAGTTGGTGGATCTGAAGCTTTCTTT. It translates to CASSLVGGSEAFF.

The chain has TRBV5-1 and TRBJ1-1; D gene uncertain. Germline CDR1 reads SGHRS; CDR2 reads YFSETQ. V lost 4 bases and J lost 1, with 11 bases in between. The CDR3 totals 14 residues. CDR3 DNA: TGCGCCAGCAGCGGTCGGACGGGGAACACTGAAGCTTTCTTT. This gives the protein CASSGRTGNTEAFF. The variable domain in full, with the rest retrieved from reference TRBV5-1 and TRBJ1-1, is KAGVTQTPRYLIKTRGQQVTLSCSPISGHRSVSWYQQTPGQGLQFLFEYFSETQRNKGNFPGRFSGRQFSNSRSEMNVSTLELGDSALYLCASSGRTGNTEAFFGQGTRLTVV.

This clone has only a few counts. The chain joins TRBV12-5 to TRBJ2-7; possible D gene TRBD2, 5 bases. The CDR3 contains 14 residues. The V end was cut by 5 bases, the J end by 1 base, with 12 bases between. Germline lookup yields CDR1 LGHNT and CDR2 FRNRAP. CDR3 sequence: CASGPSGSSYEQYF. CDR3 in DNA: TGTGCTAGTGGTCCCTCGGGGAGTTCCTACGAGCAGTACTTC.

This sequence joins TRBV9 and TRBJ2-7, with 16 nucleotides matching TRBD2. J lost 4 bases, V lost 4 bases, and 11 bases had no gene match. The CDR3 length is 18 residues. Germline CDR1 SGDLS, CDR2 YYNGEE. CDR3 DNA: TGTGCCAGCAGCTTCGGGACCGGGACTAGCGGGAGGGTTTACGAGCAGTACTTC. Translating it yields CASSFGTGTSGRVYEQYF.

This clone was counted a few times. The chain links TRBV10-3 to TRBJ1-2, with D tentatively TRBD1 (5 bases). The CDR3 has 14 amino acids. Trimming took 4 bases from V and 0 from J, leaving 9 bases between them. From germline, CDR1 is ENHRY and CDR2 SYGVKD. CDR3 nucleotides: TGTGCCATCAGTGCGGGGCCCACTAACTATGGCTACACCTTC. This translates into CAISAGPTNYGYTF.

V is TRBV4-2 and J is TRBJ1-2; D unresolved. Germline V CDR1 and CDR2: LGHNA, YNFKEQ. V dropped 1 base and J dropped 4 bases, with 10 bases sitting between them. This CDR3 region has 14 residues. CDR3: CASSQAEYAYGYTF. The CDR3 DNA reads as TGTGCCAGCAGCCAAGCGGAGTACGCCTATGGCTACACCTTC.

This clone was picked up one time. This rearrangement joins TRBV2 to TRBJ2-3, with D perhaps matching TRBD2 (6 bases). CDR3 length: 13 residues. The germline V gene encodes CDR1 SNHLY and CDR2 FYNNEI. With 5 bases removed from V and 7 bases from J, the gap between germline ends came to 13 bases. The CDR3 DNA is TGTGCCAGCAGTCTAAGTAGCGGAAATACGCAGTATTTT. Its translation: CASSLSSGNTQYF.

V and J are TRBV7-9 and TRBJ1-1, with D possibly TRBD1 on 6 matching bases. Germline V gene lookup returns CDR1 SEHNR and CDR2 FQNEAQ (reference sequence). V dropped 3 bases and J dropped 3 bases, with 14 bases sitting between them. The CDR3 runs 15 residues. The CDR3 DNA sequence: TGTGCCAGCAGCTTCGAGGGGGACACCCACACTGAAGCTTTCTTT. Amino acids: CASSFEGDTHTEAFF.

The chain has TRBV5-4 and TRBJ2-7, with D unclear. Germline V gene data show CDR1 as SGHNT and CDR2 as YYREEE (reference sequence). Trimming pared 2 bases from V and 0 bases from J, leaving 9 bases between. The CDR3 contains 14 residues. The CDR3 reads CASSFGPSSYEQYF. The CDR3 DNA reads TGTGCCAGCAGCTTTGGTCCGAGCTCCTACGAGCAGTACTTC.

The CDR3 sequence is CSAGQGATEAFF. CDR3 nucleotides: TGCAGCGCCGGACAGGGGGCCACTGAAGCTTTCTTT. The chain carries TRBV29-1 and TRBJ1-1, with 11 bases that match TRBD1. Trimming cost V 7 bases and J 4 bases; bases outside gene matches: 2. This CDR3 spans 12 amino acids. Per the germline V gene, CDR1 is SQVTM and CDR2 is ANQGSEA.

The rearrangement uses TRBV19 and TRBJ1-2; 7 positions match TRBD1. Losses at the gene ends were 1 base for V and 4 bases for J; bases not matched to a gene: 6. This CDR3 has 15 residues. Looked up from germline, CDR1 is LNHDA and CDR2 is SQIVND (reference sequence). The CDR3 DNA reads TGTGCCAGTAGTATAGGTGTAGGGACAGTCTATGGCTACACCTTC. Amino acids: CASSIGVGTVYGYTF. The entire variable domain, with the rest obtained from reference TRBV19 and TRBJ1-2, is as follows: DGGITQSPKYLFRKEGQNVTLSCEQNLNHDAMYWYRQDPGQGLRLIYYSQIVNDFQKGDIAEGYSVSREKKESFPLTVTSAQKNPTAFYLCASSIGVGTVYGYTFGSGTRLTVV.

The rearrangement joins TRBV29-1 to TRBJ2-5; no clear D gene. The CDR3 is 14 residues long. Deletions cut 1 base from V and 5 bases from J, with 14 bases between. Germline V CDR1 and CDR2: SQVTM, ANQGSEA. The CDR3 spells CSVEVGSFWETQYF. Written as DNA, the CDR3 is TGCAGCGTTGAAGTTGGGTCGTTTTGGGAGACCCAGTACTTC.

The chain combines TRBV9 with TRBJ2-3; no clear D gene. The germline gives CDR1 SGDLS, CDR2 YYNGEE. The CDR3 extends over 13 amino acids. The V gene lost 0 bases and the J gene lost 0 bases, with 2 bases spanning the gap. CDR3 sequence (DNA): TGTGCCAGCAGCGTAGGTAGCACAGATACGCAGTATTTT. This encodes CASSVGSTDTQYF. The full variable domain, rest sourced from reference TRBV9 and TRBJ2-3, is DSGVTQTPKHLITATGQRVTLRCSPRSGDLSVYWYQQSLDQGLQFLIQYYNGEERAKGNILERFSAQQFPDLHSELNLSSLELGDSALYFCASSVGSTDTQYFGPGTRLTVL.

The chain employs TRBV4-1 and TRBJ1-5; unclear D gene. The V and J ends lost 0 bases and 0 bases respectively, with 12 bases between them. Germline CDR1 reads MGHRA; CDR2 reads YSYEKL. This CDR3 contains 17 residues. The CDR3, as DNA: TGCGCCAGCAGCCAAGAAGACGGGATCTATAGCAATCAGCCCCAGCATTTT. It translates to CASSQEDGIYSNQPQHF.

The rearrangement uses TRBV7-2 and TRBJ1-2; 7 nucleotides agree with TRBD1. The J segment lost 2 bases and the V segment lost 8 bases, leaving 5 bases of the junction unmatched. The CDR3 spans 13 residues. Per germline, CDR1 SGHTA and CDR2 FQGNSA. CDR3 residues: CASRETGNYGYTF. CDR3 DNA sequence: TGTGCCAGCCGAGAGACAGGGAACTATGGCTACACCTTC.

About this clone: The same CDR3 can be traced to other DNA sequences in this sample. This chain joins TRBV30 and TRBJ2-7, with D tentatively TRBD1 (6 bases). Germline V gene data show CDR1 as GTSNPN and CDR2 as SVGIG (reference sequence). The V gene lost 1 base and the J gene lost 6 bases, with 7 bases spanning the gap. The CDR3 runs to 11 residues. In DNA, the CDR3 is TGTGCCTGGAGTGGGGGGCCCGAGCAGTACTTC. The encoded protein is CAWSGGPEQYF. Complete variable domain (other parts from reference TRBV30 and TRBJ2-7): SQTIHQWPATLVQPVGSPLSLECTVEGTSNPNLYWYRQAAGRGLQLLFYSVGIGQISSEVPQNLSASRPQDRQFILSSKKLLLSDSGFYLCAWSGGPEQYFGPGTRLTVT.

This clone was detected only once. The chain recombines TRBV5-6 with TRBJ2-5; no firm D call. The CDR3 contains 12 residues. V lost 4 bases and J 10 bases, leaving 14 bases between the germline ends. Germline-derived CDR1 and CDR2 are SGHDT and YYEEEE. This CDR3 is CASSLGPSVQYF. The DNA of the CDR3 is TGTGCCAGCAGCCTCGGCCCCTCGGTCCAGTACTTC. The full variable domain, with the rest looked up from reference TRBV5-6 and TRBJ2-5, is DAGVTQSPTHLIKTRGQQVTLRCSPKSGHDTVSWYQQALGQGPQFIFQYYEEEERQRGNFPDRFSGHQFPNYSSELNVNALLLGDSALYLCASSLGPSVQYFGPGTRLLVL.

This rearrangement joins TRBV6-1 to TRBJ1-5, with D possibly matching TRBD1 (5 bases). This CDR3 comprises 13 residues. CDR1 is MNHNS, CDR2 SASEGT, per germline. V was trimmed by 5 bases and J by 7 bases, leaving 12 bases between them. CDR3 sequence reads: CASSPTAAQPQHF. The CDR3, as DNA: TGTGCCAGCAGTCCGACAGCGGCCCAGCCCCAGCATTTT.

In its sample, this clone was seen once. The chain employs TRBV27 and TRBJ2-6; 9 bases fit TRBD1. Germline V lookup: CDR1 MNHEY, CDR2 SMNVEV (reference sequence). The CDR3 totals 17 residues. Losses at the gene ends were 2 bases for V and 3 bases for J; bases not matched to a gene: 5. The DNA for the CDR3 is TGTGCCAGCAGTTTAGGAACAGGGGGCTTTGGGGCCAACGTCCTGACTTTC. This sequence encodes CASSLGTGGFGANVLTF.

V usage is TRBV5-1 and J usage is TRBJ1-5; TRBD1 might be the D (5 bases). CDR3 length equals 14 residues. Trimming removed 1 base at V and 6 bases at J, with 11 bases between. Germline V gene lookup returns CDR1 SGHRS and CDR2 YFSETQ. CDR3 sequence (DNA): TGCGCCAGCAGCTTGTCCGGGGGTGGTCAGCCCCAGCATTTT. This sequence encodes CASSLSGGGQPQHF.

The rearrangement uses TRBV7-9 and TRBJ2-3, with 8 bases identical to TRBD1. CDR3 length equals 17 residues. Per the germline V gene, CDR1 is SEHNR and CDR2 is FQNEAQ (reference sequence). After removal of 3 bases from V and 2 bases from J, the junction contained 10 bases not matched to a gene. CDR3 DNA sequence: TGTGCCAGCAGCTTCATGGACAGGGCCCCTCCCACAGATACGCAGTATTTT. Its protein product is CASSFMDRAPPTDTQYF.

The chain joins TRBV2 to TRBJ2-1, with 11 bases aligning to TRBD2. Looked up from germline, CDR1 is SNHLY and CDR2 is FYNNEI. This CDR3 contains 17 residues. V shed 5 bases and J 5 bases; nucleotides not matched to a gene: 11. CDR3 region: CASSKASSGRRDNEQFF. CDR3 coding DNA: TGTGCCAGCAGTAAGGCGTCTAGCGGGAGGAGGGACAATGAGCAGTTCTTC.

The V gene is TRBV5-1, the J gene TRBJ2-5; 8 nucleotides line up with TRBD1. The germline gives CDR1 SGHRS, CDR2 YFSETQ. The length of the CDR3 is 16 residues. The V segment lost 0 bases and the J segment 5 bases; nucleotides outside the gene matches: 9. CDR3 residues: CASSLGRGLYQETQYF. In DNA form, the CDR3 reads TGCGCCAGCAGCTTGGGCAGGGGGCTATATCAGGAGACCCAGTACTTC.

The V call is TRBV4-2, the J call TRBJ1-2, with 7 nucleotides matching TRBD1. CDR3 length: 14 amino acids. Looked up from germline, CDR1 is LGHNA and CDR2 is YNFKEQ. The ends lost 4 bases at V and 3 bases at J; junction bases unmatched: 5. The CDR3 protein is CASSRGTAHYGYTF. CDR3 sequence (DNA): TGTGCCAGCAGCCGGGGGACAGCACACTATGGCTACACCTTC.

The chain recombines TRBV7-8 with TRBJ2-7; D is uncertain. Germline V CDR1 and CDR2: SGHVS, FQNEAQ. The CDR3 has 16 residues. The germline V and J ends were trimmed by 2 bases and 3 bases, with 17 bases remaining between them. As DNA, the CDR3 is TGTGCCAGCAGCTTACAGCCTAATCCCTTGCGCTACGAGCAGTACTTC. Amino acid sequence: CASSLQPNPLRYEQYF.

The chain employs TRBV28 and TRBJ2-2, with 8 bases that match TRBD1. The CDR3 totals 15 residues. The V and J ends lost 6 bases and 4 bases, in that order; junction bases with no gene match: 7. The germline V gene encodes CDR1 MDHEN and CDR2 SYDVKM. The CDR3 DNA is TGTGCCAGCAGCCCCCTACAGGGGGTCACCGGGGAGCTGTTTTTT. Translating gives CASSPLQGVTGELFF.